This T cell receptor (beta chain) was identified during a study of T cells in Graves' hyperthyroidism and ophthalmopathy. Fresh peripheral blood, 10 ml, was the source of the PBMCs. Germline CDR1 reads MDHEN; CDR2 reads SYDVKM. V lost 5 bases and J lost 2, with 21 bases in between. The CDR3 extends over 17 amino acids. Many counts were recorded for this clonotype. Amplification of TCR beta CDR3 regions used RNA as the template. First-round RT-PCR with HTBI primers amplified the TCR CDR3 region. TCRdb itself ran the multiplex PCR reads through MiXCR, one entry per CDR3 protein. The sample lists 350,000 to 500,000 distinct CDR3 sequences; 12% to 15% were seen once.

Specimen: blood. The chain combines TRBV28 with TRBJ2-5; maybe TRBD1 (6 bases). The sequence derives from a woman younger than 30 with Graves' hyperthyroidism. The CDR3, as DNA: TGTGCCAGCAGTCCTACCCCGCCCGGGACACCTCAAGAGACCCAGTACTTC. Translation gives CASSPTPPGTPQETQYF. The complete variable domain, with remaining parts taken from reference TRBV28 and TRBJ2-5, reads DVKVTQSSRYLVKRTGEKVFLECVQDMDHENMFWYRQDPGLGLRLIYFSYDVKMKEKGDIPEGYSVSREKKERFSLILESASTNQTSMYLCASSPTPPGTPQETQYFGPGTRLLVL.